This T cell receptor beta chain was recorded in a study of blood T cell repertoires in COVID-19. Assay: immunoSEQ multiplex PCR; the TCRdb copy retains only in-frame clones and omits some. The data show 250,000 to 400,000 clones, with almost 90% seen just once and under 3% held by the top ten. Germline V gene sequence: CDR1 SGHNT, CDR2 YYREEE (reference sequence). V lost 3 bases and J lost 0; bases outside the gene matches: 6. The CDR3 consists of 16 residues. The sequence came from a woman under 40 with COVID-19, enrolled during active disease. This chain links TRBV5-4 with TRBJ1-3; 7 nucleotides agree with TRBD1. Sequencing was performed on peripheral blood. This CDR3 is CASSSGTESSGNTIYF. CDR3 sequence (DNA): TGTGCCAGCAGCTCCGGGACAGAGAGCTCTGGAAACACCATATATTTT.